These 30 T cell receptor beta chains were all obtained from the same sample, sequenced in a study of cytotoxic CD8 clonotypes in ibrutinib-treated CLL. Libraries were prepared by immunoSEQ multiplex PCR; TCRdb keeps only in-frame clonotypes and omits some of them. The data contain tens of thousands of clones, over 55% of them singletons. This material consisted of PBMCs, taken after 24 months of ibrutinib treatment. The source of these receptors is a human donor with chronic lymphocytic leukemia.

The chain uses TRBV5-1 and TRBJ2-3; D is unclear. Germline V gene lookup returns CDR1 SGHRS and CDR2 YFSETQ. V was pared by 7 bases and J by 4 bases, with 10 bases between. The CDR3 is 12 residues long. The CDR3 region is CASSRVADTQYF. DNA of the CDR3: TGCGCCAGCTCGCGAGTTGCAGATACGCAGTATTTT.

Only a few counts were recorded for this clone. V and J are TRBV2 and TRBJ2-5, with 7 positions matching TRBD2. After removal of 8 bases from V and 7 bases from J, the junction contained 4 bases not matched to a gene. Germline loops: CDR1 SNHLY, CDR2 FYNNEI. The CDR3 is 11 residues long. The CDR3 sequence: CASGLVSTQYF. The CDR3 coding sequence is TGTGCCAGCGGACTAGTCTCGACCCAGTACTTC.

The chain joins TRBV7-8 to TRBJ2-7; 9 nucleotides match TRBD1. This CDR3 spans 15 amino acids. The trim removed 4 bases at V and 0 bases at J, leaving 4 bases unmatched. Germline V gene lookup returns CDR1 SGHVS and CDR2 FQNEAQ. Written as DNA, the CDR3 is TGTGCCAGCAGCTCCGACAGGGGGAGCTCCTACGAGCAGTACTTC. Protein product: CASSSDRGSSYEQYF.

This CDR3 reads CAISLRGANIYGYTF. The CDR3 DNA reads as TGTGCCATCAGTCTCAGGGGCGCTAATATCTATGGCTACACCTTC. V and J are TRBV10-3 and TRBJ1-2; a possible D gene is TRBD1 (6 bases). Trimming took off 5 bases at V and 4 bases at J, with 17 bases between the two ends. CDR1 and CDR2 (germline): ENHRY, SYGVKD. This CDR3 is 15 amino acids long.

This clone was seen at least ten times. The V call is TRBV18, the J call TRBJ1-3; no clear D gene. The CDR3 has 14 amino acids. The germline V and J ends were trimmed by 3 bases and 0 bases, with 6 bases remaining between them. CDR1 is KGHSH and CDR2 is LQKENI in the germline V gene. CDR3 region: CASSPAVSGNTIYF. For the CDR3, the DNA is TGTGCCAGCTCACCGGCCGTCTCTGGAAACACCATATATTTT.

This chain links TRBV28 with TRBJ1-1; perhaps TRBD1 as D (5 bases). The V and J ends lost 6 bases and 0 bases respectively, with 14 bases between them. The CDR3 runs 15 residues. CDR1 MDHEN and CDR2 SYDVKM come from the germline V gene. The DNA of the CDR3 is TGTGCCAGCAGACGACAGAGACTCATGAACACTGAAGCTTTCTTT. Translating it yields CASRRQRLMNTEAFF.

The gene calls are TRBV10-2 and TRBJ2-5, with 7 bases identical to TRBD1. CDR1 is WSHSY and CDR2 is SAAADI in the germline V gene. The CDR3 extends over 13 amino acids. Losses at the gene ends were 7 bases for V and 4 bases for J; bases not matched to a gene: 6. As DNA, the CDR3 is TGCGCCAGCACTGGAGACAGGGTAGAGACCCAGTACTTC. It encodes CASTGDRVETQYF.

The chain couples TRBV7-9 to TRBJ1-4; D is unclear. Deletions cut 1 base from V and 8 bases from J, with 11 bases between. Germline V CDR1 and CDR2: SEHNR, FQNEAQ (reference sequence). This CDR3 has 14 amino acids. CDR3 DNA: TGTGCCAGCAGCTTAGGGGTCCCTCCGGAAAAACTGTTTTTT. It codes for CASSLGVPPEKLFF.

A few counts support this clone. The V call is TRBV13, the J call TRBJ2-1, with D perhaps TRBD2 (5 bases). The V gene lost 2 bases and the J gene lost 10 bases, with 24 bases spanning the gap. This CDR3 has 17 residues. From germline, CDR1 is PRHDT and CDR2 FYEKMQ (reference sequence). CDR3 residues: CASSLFPPDFSVPEQFF. In DNA, the CDR3 is TGTGCCAGCAGCTTATTTCCCCCGGACTTTTCGGTTCCCGAGCAGTTCTTC.

This clone was seen a few times. The J gene is TRBJ1-1, the V gene TRBV19; D gene unclear. The CDR3 runs 13 residues. The germline V gene has CDR1 LNHDA and CDR2 SQIVND (reference sequence). V was clipped by 5 bases and J by 2 bases, with 9 bases between them. The CDR3 sequence is CASSLAGNTEAFF. The CDR3 nucleotides are TGTGCCAGTAGTCTGGCGGGCAACACTGAAGCTTTCTTT.

The J gene is TRBJ2-5, the V gene TRBV5-4, with 8 bases matching TRBD2. CDR1 and CDR2 (germline): SGHNT, YYREEE (reference sequence). CDR3 length: 13 residues. J gave up 5 bases and V 6 bases, and 6 bases lay outside the gene matches. CDR3 nucleotide sequence: TGTGCCAGCACGGGGGGGGCGGGGGAGACCCAGTACTTC. Translated: CASTGGAGETQYF.

This rearrangement joins TRBV6-5 to TRBJ2-2, with D uncertain. This CDR3 has 16 residues. The germline V and J ends were trimmed by 0 bases and 5 bases, with 13 bases remaining between them. Germline assignment: CDR1 MNHEY and CDR2 SVGAGI. CDR3 protein: CASSYSTPLGTGELFF. The CDR3, as DNA: TGTGCCAGCAGTTACTCGACCCCTTTGGGGACCGGGGAGCTGTTTTTT.

V and J are TRBV30 and TRBJ2-2; D may be TRBD2 (5 bases). Looked up from germline, CDR1 is GTSNPN and CDR2 is SVGIG (reference sequence). The CDR3 loop spans 15 amino acids. V lost 2 bases, J lost 7 bases, and 17 bases lay in between. In DNA form, the CDR3 reads TGTGCCTGGAGTATTGCGGGTCGGTTGCTCGGGGAGCTGTTTTTT. Its translation is CAWSIAGRLLGELFF. The full variable domain, its missing parts supplied by reference TRBV30 and TRBJ2-2, is SQTIHQWPATLVQPVGSPLSLECTVEGTSNPNLYWYRQAAGRGLQLLFYSVGIGQISSEVPQNLSASRPQDRQFILSSKKLLLSDSGFYLCAWSIAGRLLGELFFGEGSRLTVL.

This chain connects TRBV28 to TRBJ1-4; maybe TRBD1 (5 bases). Germline lookup yields CDR1 MDHEN and CDR2 SYDVKM. Trimming stripped 4 bases from V and 5 bases from J, with 20 bases between. This CDR3 is 17 amino acids long. In DNA form, the CDR3 reads TGTGCCAGCAGTTCCTATGGCGGGACGAGCGGGAATGAAAAACTGTTTTTT. It translates to CASSSYGGTSGNEKLFF.

This chain joins TRBV29-1 and TRBJ2-1; no clear D. The germline V gene has CDR1 SQVTM and CDR2 ANQGSEA. This CDR3 is 11 amino acids long. The V gene lost 0 bases and the J gene lost 9 bases, with 6 bases spanning the gap. CDR3 sequence (DNA): TGCAGCGTTGAAGATGGGTTTGAGCAGTTCTTC. Protein product: CSVEDGFEQFF.

CDR3 sequence: CASSPETGGYEQYV. The CDR3 DNA is TGTGCCAGCAGCCCTGAGACAGGGGGCTACGAGCAGTACGTC. The chain recombines TRBV7-2 with TRBJ2-7; 9 bases map to TRBD1. V gave up 5 bases and J gave up 3 bases; unmatched junction bases: 5. The CDR3 has 14 residues. Per germline, CDR1 SGHTA and CDR2 FQGNSA.

This clone was counted a few times. Here the CDR3 reads CAITTRQGASYGYTF. DNA for the CDR3: TGTGCCATCACCACGAGACAGGGGGCAAGCTATGGCTACACCTTC. The V gene is TRBV10-3, the J gene TRBJ1-2; 10 nucleotides match TRBD1. CDR3 length equals 15 residues. The V gene end was trimmed by 7 bases and the J gene end by 4 bases; junction bases not matched to a gene: 9. Germline CDR1 ENHRY, CDR2 SYGVKD.

The sample holds many counts of this clone. One junction end disagrees with the germline gene, perhaps due to a read error. This chain joins TRBV7-2 and TRBJ2-3; TRBD2 aligns across 14 bases. Germline CDR1 is SGHTA and CDR2 is FQGNSA. CDR3 length equals 17 residues. CDR3 sequence: CASSFRGTSGSIDTQYF. The CDR3 coding sequence is TGTGCCAGCAGCTTTAGGGGGACTAGCGGGAGCATAGATACGCAGTATTTT.

V is TRBV7-2 and J is TRBJ2-1; possibly TRBD1 or TRBD2 for D (5 bases each). The V gene lost 2 bases and the J gene lost 7 bases, with 6 bases spanning the gap. The CDR3 runs to 12 residues. CDR1 and CDR2 (germline): SGHTA, FQGNSA. The CDR3 region is CASSLWGNEQFF. Here the CDR3 DNA reads TGTGCCAGCAGCTTATGGGGGAATGAGCAGTTCTTC.

There are a few counts of this clone. The V gene is TRBV7-8, the J gene TRBJ2-1; 7 bases are shared with TRBD1. The CDR3 runs to 16 residues. Germline V CDR1 and CDR2: SGHVS, FQNEAQ. The ends lost 1 base at V and 10 bases at J; junction bases unmatched: 13. CDR3 protein: CASSLEGRGITGEQFF. The DNA for the CDR3 is TGTGCCAGCAGCTTAGAGGGCAGGGGGATTACGGGGGAGCAGTTCTTC.

The gene calls are TRBV2 and TRBJ1-3, with 9 bases identical to TRBD1. The length of the CDR3 is 16 residues. CDR1 SNHLY and CDR2 FYNNEI come from the germline V gene. The ends lost 8 bases at V and 8 bases at J; junction bases unmatched: 16. The CDR3 loop reads CASAQAGGQGIDTIYF. DNA of the CDR3: TGTGCCAGCGCACAAGCAGGAGGACAGGGGATAGACACCATATATTTT.

The chain uses TRBV28 and TRBJ2-1, with TRBD1 matching 7 bases. The CDR3 is 17 amino acids. The V gene's germline CDR1 is MDHEN and CDR2 SYDVKM. The V segment lost 6 bases and the J segment 8 bases; nucleotides outside the gene matches: 19. The CDR3 DNA follows: TGTGCCAGCAGCTCCCTCGATTTAGGGGGCATAGGGGATGAGCAGTTCTTC. It specifies CASSSLDLGGIGDEQFF. The full variable domain, completed using reference TRBV28 and TRBJ2-1, is DVKVTQSSRYLVKRTGEKVFLECVQDMDHENMFWYRQDPGLGLRLIYFSYDVKMKEKGDIPEGYSVSREKKERFSLILESASTNQTSMYLCASSSLDLGGIGDEQFFGPGTRLTVL.

The rearrangement uses TRBV28 and TRBJ1-2; D uncertain. Trimming took 5 bases from V and 4 from J, leaving 8 bases between them. CDR3 length: 12 amino acids. The germline V gene encodes CDR1 MDHEN and CDR2 SYDVKM. The CDR3 spells CASSPTLYGYTF. Written as DNA, the CDR3 is TGTGCCAGCAGTCCCACCCTCTATGGCTACACCTTC.

The CDR3 coding sequence is TGCGCCAGCAGCTACGGGGGCGTTGAAAAACTGTTTTTT. Residues: CASSYGGVEKLFF. J is TRBJ1-4 and V is TRBV5-1; possibly TRBD1 for D (6 bases). Germline assignment: CDR1 SGHRS and CDR2 YFSETQ. The V and J ends lost 3 bases and 7 bases respectively, with 10 bases between them. The CDR3 covers 13 residues. The full variable domain, in which reference TRBV5-1 and TRBJ1-4 provide the parts outside the CDR3, is KAGVTQTPRYLIKTRGQQVTLSCSPISGHRSVSWYQQTPGQGLQFLFEYFSETQRNKGNFPGRFSGRQFSNSRSEMNVSTLELGDSALYLCASSYGGVEKLFFGSGTQLSVL.

The chain recombines TRBV7-9 with TRBJ1-2; D ambiguous. In germline, CDR1 is SEHNR, CDR2 FQNEAQ (reference sequence). This CDR3 contains 15 residues. The V end was cut by 0 bases, the J end by 8 bases, with 16 bases between. The CDR3 sequence: CASSLARGSLMGYTF. Here the CDR3 DNA reads TGTGCCAGCAGCTTAGCGCGTGGCAGCTTGATGGGCTACACCTTC.

This clone has only a few counts. The chain combines TRBV30 with TRBJ2-1; maybe TRBD2 (6 bases). The CDR3 has 12 residues. CDR1 GTSNPN and CDR2 SVGIG come from the germline V gene (reference sequence). V lost 0 bases to trimming and J lost 10 bases, with 10 bases between them. CDR3 bases: TGTGCCTGGAGTGTAGCGGGCCTCGAGCAGTTCTTC. Its protein product is CAWSVAGLEQFF.

The chain recombines TRBV6-5 with TRBJ1-2; 10 bases map to TRBD1. The CDR3 length is 15 residues. Germline V gene lookup returns CDR1 MNHEY and CDR2 SVGAGI. J lost 7 bases, V lost 6 bases, and 11 bases had no gene match. CDR3 coding DNA: TGTGCCAGCAGGGGCCTGACAGGGGGCGCGGGTGGCTACACCTTC. It encodes CASRGLTGGAGGYTF.

This clone was observed many times. The chain is built from TRBV19 and TRBJ1-5; D unresolved. The CDR3 length is 14 residues. Trimming took off 2 bases at V and 0 bases at J, with 5 bases between the two ends. Germline V gives CDR1 LNHDA, CDR2 SQIVND (reference sequence). The CDR3 protein is CASSIWYSNQPQHF. DNA for the CDR3: TGTGCCAGTAGTATATGGTATAGCAATCAGCCCCAGCATTTT. The full variable domain, with the rest looked up from reference TRBV19 and TRBJ1-5, is DGGITQSPKYLFRKEGQNVTLSCEQNLNHDAMYWYRQDPGQGLRLIYYSQIVNDFQKGDIAEGYSVSREKKESFPLTVTSAQKNPTAFYLCASSIWYSNQPQHFGDGTRLSIL.

The chain links TRBV6-1 to TRBJ1-1; D might be TRBD1 (5 bases). The CDR3 contains 16 residues. CDR1 and CDR2 from the germline V gene are MNHNS and SASEGT. The ends were cut back, 4 bases at V and 1 base at J, with 16 bases in the middle. This chain's CDR3 is CASSGPQGGRNTEAFF. CDR3 nucleotide sequence: TGTGCCAGCAGTGGACCTCAGGGAGGAAGGAACACTGAAGCTTTCTTT.

The chain joins TRBV5-6 to TRBJ1-2; D not resolved. The length of the CDR3 is 16 residues. Germline V CDR1 and CDR2: SGHDT, YYEEEE. V dropped 3 bases and J dropped 4 bases, with 19 bases sitting between them. In nucleotides, the CDR3 is TGTGCCAGCAGCTCGCGTACCAGTTTCTCCCTCTATGGCTACACCTTC. It specifies CASSSRTSFSLYGYTF.